Below are 27 T cell receptor beta chains sequenced from a single sample in a study of blood T cell repertoires in COVID-19. Generated by immunoSEQ multiplex PCR, the TCRdb table keeps only in-frame clones and is missing some. The sample yields about 190,000 clones, roughly four fifths seen once. Input material: peripheral blood. The receptors were sampled from a man younger than 45 with active or convalescent COVID-19.

J is TRBJ1-1 and V is TRBV7-9, with D possibly being TRBD1 (6 bases). This CDR3 is 14 amino acids long. Trimming took 3 bases from V and 8 from J, leaving 16 bases between them. Germline V gene data show CDR1 as SEHNR and CDR2 as FQNEAQ (reference sequence). The CDR3 protein is CASSFQGTGTEAFF. The CDR3 DNA sequence: TGTGCCAGCAGCTTTCAAGGAACCGGGACAGAAGCTTTCTTT.

The chain joins TRBV28 to TRBJ2-2, with unresolved D. Trimming stripped 3 bases from V and 1 base from J, with 9 bases between. Germline loops: CDR1 MDHEN, CDR2 SYDVKM. CDR3 length equals 15 residues. CDR3 sequence (DNA): TGTGCCAGCAGTTTCGGCGGAATGAACACCGGGGAGCTGTTTTTT. Translated: CASSFGGMNTGELFF.

This chain connects TRBV10-2 to TRBJ2-1, with 14 bases fitting TRBD2. Per germline, CDR1 WSHSY and CDR2 SAAADI. CDR3 length: 16 amino acids. V was clipped by 6 bases and J by 2 bases; unmatched bases: 3. CDR3 region: CASSGLAGGPYNEQFF. The CDR3 coding sequence is TGCGCCAGCAGCGGACTAGCGGGAGGACCCTACAATGAGCAGTTCTTC.

V gene TRBV4-3 combines with J gene TRBJ1-6; D gene unclear. V was cut by 0 bases and J by 6 bases, with 9 bases left in between. Per the germline V gene, CDR1 is LGHNA and CDR2 is YSLEER. The CDR3 runs 15 residues. The CDR3 loop reads CASSQDTRGNSPLHF. The CDR3 nucleotides read TGCGCCAGCAGCCAAGATACTCGGGGTAATTCACCCCTCCACTTT.

The chain links TRBV29-1 to TRBJ2-1; 9 nucleotides line up with TRBD2. Germline V gene data show CDR1 as SQVTM and CDR2 as ANQGSEA. The CDR3 is 11 residues long. The V segment lost 6 bases and the J segment 10 bases; nucleotides outside the gene matches: 4. CDR3 DNA sequence: TGCAGCGTGGCTAGCGGGGCGGAGCAGTTCTTC. Amino acids: CSVASGAEQFF.

The chain combines TRBV7-9 with TRBJ1-5; weak D call: TRBD1 (5 bases). The CDR3 spans 17 residues. Germline CDR1 reads SEHNR; CDR2 reads FQNEAQ (reference sequence). Trimming shortened V by 1 base and J by 4 bases, and 17 bases separated the two germline ends. The CDR3 reads CASSLVRGDFPNQPQHF. The CDR3 region has the DNA TGTGCCAGCAGCTTAGTACGCGGGGACTTTCCTAATCAGCCCCAGCATTTT.

CDR3 residues: CASRGGQGVSQQYF. The CDR3 DNA sequence: TGTGCCAGCAGGGGGGGACAGGGAGTATCTCAGCAGTACTTC. J is TRBJ2-7 and V is TRBV28, with 9 bases fitting TRBD1. The CDR3 contains 14 residues. V was pared by 6 bases and J by 8 bases, with 11 bases of the junction left unmatched. Per germline, CDR1 MDHEN and CDR2 SYDVKM.

The chain uses TRBV6-2 or TRBV6-3 and TRBJ1-1, with D possibly matching TRBD1 (6 bases). Germline V gives CDR1 MNHEY, CDR2 SVGEGT. The CDR3 covers 16 residues. V shed 4 bases and J shed 1 base, with 16 bases lying between them. CDR3 sequence (DNA): TGTGCCAGCAGTTCGAAGGACAGCTATCCGAACACTGAAGCTTTCTTT. It codes for CASSSKDSYPNTEAFF.

This chain connects TRBV5-4 to TRBJ1-3, with D perhaps matching TRBD1 (6 bases). Looked up from germline, CDR1 is SGHNT and CDR2 is YYREEE (reference sequence). This CDR3 contains 15 residues. V lost 4 bases and J 9 bases, leaving 20 bases between the germline ends. CDR3 nucleotide sequence: TGTGCCAGCAGCGGGGCACAGGGCCCCCGGGTCACCATATATTTT. Protein: CASSGAQGPRVTIYF.

J is TRBJ2-2 and V is TRBV19; 8 bases agree with TRBD2. Unmatched junction bases numbered 4, after V lost 7 bases and J lost 0 bases. This CDR3 region has 15 residues. In germline, CDR1 is LNHDA, CDR2 SQIVND (reference sequence). The CDR3 loop is CASKGSGANTGELFF. CDR3 in DNA: TGTGCCAGTAAGGGTAGCGGGGCGAACACCGGGGAGCTGTTTTTT.

The V call is TRBV11-2, the J call TRBJ1-2; TRBD1 aligns across 7 bases. The CDR3 runs to 15 residues. Germline-derived CDR1 and CDR2 are SGHAT and FQNNGV. Trimming at V came to 1 base and at J to 5 bases, leaving 7 bases not matched to a gene. CDR3 bases: TGTGCCAGCAGCTTAGGGGGGACAGCACCATATGGCTACACCTTC. Translating gives CASSLGGTAPYGYTF.

The chain recombines TRBV28 with TRBJ1-5; 11 bases fit TRBD1. With 5 bases clipped from V and 5 bases from J, the junction kept 5 bases outside the gene matches. CDR1 MDHEN and CDR2 SYDVKM come from the germline V gene. The CDR3 is 15 residues long. The CDR3 loop reads CASSGGTGGDQPQHF. CDR3 nucleotides: TGTGCCAGCAGTGGGGGGACAGGGGGGGATCAGCCCCAGCATTTT.

The chain carries TRBV13 and TRBJ2-7; 10 bases agree with TRBD1. The junction had 12 bases not matched to a gene; V was cut back by 1 base and J by 6 bases. CDR3 length: 17 amino acids. From germline, CDR1 is PRHDT and CDR2 FYEKMQ (reference sequence). For the CDR3, the DNA is TGTGCCAGCAGCTTAGCCCGGGACAGGGGAAGGGGAGGCGAGCAGTACTTC. Amino acid sequence: CASSLARDRGRGGEQYF.

This chain joins TRBV19 and TRBJ2-7; TRBD2 is a possible D gene (6 bases). V was trimmed by 5 bases and J by 0 bases, leaving 11 bases between them. This CDR3 has 14 residues. Germline lookup yields CDR1 LNHDA and CDR2 SQIVND (reference sequence). This chain's CDR3 is CASSWGGPSYEQYF. The CDR3 coding sequence is TGTGCCAGTAGTTGGGGAGGACCCTCCTACGAGCAGTACTTC.

This chain joins TRBV4-3 and TRBJ1-4; D perhaps matches TRBD1 (5 bases). This CDR3 has 16 residues. With 4 bases removed from V and 7 bases from J, the gap between germline ends came to 19 bases. From germline, CDR1 is LGHNA and CDR2 YSLEER. The CDR3 DNA reads TGCGCCAGCAGCCGGGTTTCGACATCGGGGGGTGAAAAACTGTTTTTT. Translating gives CASSRVSTSGGEKLFF.

The rearrangement uses TRBV11-2 and TRBJ2-3, with TRBD2 identical over 11 bases. Trimming at V came to 6 bases and at J to 3 bases, leaving 14 bases not matched to a gene. Germline V lookup: CDR1 SGHAT, CDR2 FQNNGV. The CDR3 has 18 residues. CDR3 DNA sequence: TGTGCCAGCAGTTTTCGTTGGACTAGCGGGCGACAGACAGATACGCAGTATTTT. As protein: CASSFRWTSGRQTDTQYF.

The chain uses TRBV10-3 and TRBJ1-6; 7 nucleotides line up with TRBD1. The V segment lost 0 bases and the J segment 10 bases; nucleotides outside the gene matches: 9. The CDR3 has 16 amino acids. CDR1 is ENHRY and CDR2 is SYGVKD in the germline V gene. CDR3 protein: CAISESGRGRLSPLHF. The CDR3 DNA is TGTGCCATCAGTGAGTCCGGCAGGGGGAGACTCTCACCCCTCCACTTT.

The V gene is TRBV5-4, the J gene TRBJ2-7; possible D gene TRBD2, 6 bases. CDR1 and CDR2 from the germline V gene are SGHNT and YYREEE (reference sequence). The CDR3 extends over 14 amino acids. The ends were cut back, 4 bases at V and 3 bases at J, with 14 bases in the middle. As DNA, the CDR3 is TGTGCCAGCAGCCAATCGGAGCGGGTCTACGAGCAGTACTTC. Its protein product is CASSQSERVYEQYF.

This sequence joins TRBV19 and TRBJ2-2; 13 positions match TRBD2. Germline loops: CDR1 LNHDA, CDR2 SQIVND (reference sequence). This CDR3 has 17 amino acids. The ends lost 7 bases at V and 1 base at J; junction bases unmatched: 6. The CDR3 reads CASTRLAGGLNTGELFF. The CDR3 DNA sequence: TGTGCCAGTACCAGACTAGCGGGGGGCCTGAACACCGGGGAGCTGTTTTTT.

V is TRBV14 and J is TRBJ2-7, with 8 bases matching TRBD2. This CDR3 comprises 17 residues. Unmatched junction bases numbered 13, after V lost 1 base and J lost 5 bases. Per germline, CDR1 SGHDN and CDR2 FVKESK. The CDR3 DNA is TGTGCCAGCAGCCAAGTCCGGTGGGTAGCGGGATTTCACGAGCAGTACTTC. It is translated as CASSQVRWVAGFHEQYF.

The V and J genes are TRBV29-1 and TRBJ1-1; tentative D call: TRBD1 (6 bases). The V and J ends lost 3 bases and 5 bases respectively, with 10 bases between them. This CDR3 has 12 amino acids. Germline CDR1 and CDR2: SQVTM and ANQGSEA. The CDR3 spells CSVDRGSTEAFF. As DNA, the CDR3 is TGCAGCGTTGACAGGGGTTCGACTGAAGCTTTCTTT.

The gene calls are TRBV6-4 and TRBJ1-2; the match to TRBD1 covers 7 bases. Germline CDR1 is MRHNA and CDR2 is SNTAGT. V gave up 3 bases and J gave up 2 bases; unmatched junction bases: 6. The CDR3 spans 15 residues. The CDR3 DNA sequence: TGTGCCAGCAGTGAAAGACAGGGATCGAACTATGGCTACACCTTC. Protein sequence: CASSERQGSNYGYTF.

The J gene is TRBJ2-1, the V gene TRBV10-3, with a possible D match to TRBD1 (5 bases). The CDR3 has 14 residues. The ends were cut back, 6 bases at V and 7 bases at J, with 16 bases in the middle. The germline gives CDR1 ENHRY, CDR2 SYGVKD. The CDR3 sequence is CAISPGYRANEQFF. The CDR3 DNA reads TGTGCCATCAGCCCAGGGTATCGAGCAAATGAGCAGTTCTTC.

The J gene is TRBJ2-1, the V gene TRBV3-1 (or the pseudogene TRBV3-2); maybe TRBD2 (6 bases). The CDR3 totals 16 residues. V was shortened by 4 bases and J by 2 bases, with 15 bases between the two germline ends. Germline V gene sequence: CDR1 LGHDT, CDR2 YNNKEL (reference sequence). The CDR3 DNA sequence: TGTGCCAGCAGCCCCAGGAGGGGAGGCCCCTACAATGAGCAGTTCTTC. Translating it yields CASSPRRGGPYNEQFF.

The V call is TRBV19, the J call TRBJ1-2; tentatively, D is TRBD1 (6 bases). Germline V lookup: CDR1 LNHDA, CDR2 SQIVND (reference sequence). Trimming stripped 6 bases from V and 6 bases from J, with 23 bases between. The CDR3 contains 16 residues. The chain's CDR3 is CASRRPSGGTWDGYTF. The CDR3 region has the DNA TGTGCCAGTAGGCGACCCTCGGGGGGCACGTGGGATGGCTACACCTTC.

The chain has TRBV4-1 and TRBJ1-5; 11 bases are a match to TRBD1. With V trimmed by 4 bases and J by 0 bases, 5 bases remained unmatched. Germline V gene sequence: CDR1 MGHRA, CDR2 YSYEKL. The CDR3 sequence is 17 residues long. Here the CDR3 reads CASSPGTGGLSNQPQHF. The CDR3, as DNA: TGCGCCAGCAGCCCCGGGACAGGGGGACTTAGCAATCAGCCCCAGCATTTT.

The table lists this clone with a count of one. The chain uses TRBV9 and TRBJ2-1; TRBD2 aligns across 12 bases. Germline-derived CDR1 and CDR2 are SGDLS and YYNGEE. V lost 2 bases and J lost 9; bases outside the gene matches: 9. The CDR3 is made up of 16 amino acids. CDR3 residues: CASSVTRTSGTPEQFF. For the CDR3, the DNA is TGTGCCAGCAGCGTCACTCGGACTAGCGGGACACCTGAGCAGTTCTTC.